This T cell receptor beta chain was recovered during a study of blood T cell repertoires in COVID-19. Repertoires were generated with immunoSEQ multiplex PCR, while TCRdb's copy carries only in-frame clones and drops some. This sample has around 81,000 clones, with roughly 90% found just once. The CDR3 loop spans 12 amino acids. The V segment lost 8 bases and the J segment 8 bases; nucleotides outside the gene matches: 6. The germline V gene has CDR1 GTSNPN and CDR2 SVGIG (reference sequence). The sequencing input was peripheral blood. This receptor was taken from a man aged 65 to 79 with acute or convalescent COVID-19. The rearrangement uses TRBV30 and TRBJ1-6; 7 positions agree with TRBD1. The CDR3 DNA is TGTGCCGTTGACAGGGACGATTCACCCCTCCACTTT. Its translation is CAVDRDDSPLHF.